This T cell receptor (beta chain) appears in the sequencing data of a study of T cells in Graves' hyperthyroidism and ophthalmopathy. This clonotype was observed many times. Deletions cut 6 bases from V and 2 bases from J, with 19 bases between. The germline CDR1 and CDR2 sequences are MNHNS and SASEGT. The CDR3 has 16 residues. Amplification yielded TCR beta CDR3 regions, with RNA transcripts as the source. The HTBI primer set drove a first-round RT-PCR of the TCR CDR3. TCRdb called the multiplex PCR reads again in MiXCR, with one record for every CDR3 protein. Here the sample spans fewer than 500,000 distinct CDR3 sequences, 14% to 15% being singletons.

This chain links TRBV6-1 with TRBJ2-5, with D maybe TRBD2 (6 bases). The sequence was collected from a man aged 18 to 29 with Graves' ophthalmopathy. Material: blood. In DNA form, the CDR3 reads TGTGCCAGCAGAAGATCCAACAGCGGGCTTCAAGAGACCCAGTACTTC. Translation: CASRRSNSGLQETQYF.